This T cell receptor beta chain is from a study of PD-1 blockade in classical Hodgkin lymphoma. Study-wide results and caveats: When set against healthy donors, newly diagnosed patients were reported to show lower baseline TCR diversity. Why repertoires differed is undefined; disease activity or prior therapy possibly contributed.

Germline-derived CDR1 and CDR2 are MDHEN and SYDVKM. The V gene lost 8 bases and the J gene lost 9 bases, with 22 bases spanning the gap. The CDR3 covers 14 residues. Indicated time point: newly diagnosed, previously untreated cHL patient sample. Peripheral samples used as comparators were newly diagnosed, untreated classical Hodgkin lymphoma PBMCs. A note on this clone: Its antigen is not identified.

Profiled with immunoSEQ multiplex PCR; TCRdb holds only in-frame clones, not every one. The data show 70,000 or so clones, roughly 92% seen once. V gene TRBV28 combines with J gene TRBJ2-5; D may correspond to TRBD1 or TRBD2 (5 bases each). Sequencing used peripheral blood mononuclear cells (PBMCs). This sequence originates from a human donor with classical Hodgkin lymphoma. This chain's CDR3 is CASAGAGNKLAQYF. The CDR3 region has the DNA TGTGCCAGCGCCGGGGCCGGGAACAAGTTGGCCCAGTACTTC. Complete variable domain (other parts from reference TRBV28 and TRBJ2-5): DVKVTQSSRYLVKRTGEKVFLECVQDMDHENMFWYRQDPGLGLRLIYFSYDVKMKEKGDIPEGYSVSREKKERFSLILESASTNQTSMYLCASAGAGNKLAQYFGPGTRLLVL.